This T cell receptor beta chain was recovered during a study of cytomegalovirus exposure and HLA in healthy donors (dated by TCRdb to about 2017). For context, the study as a whole: According to a later analysis, one platform produced both the approximately 110 validation repertoires and the 720 or so repertoires of the first cohort. The study aimed to test whether cataloging public T cell receptors could reveal signatures of past pathogen exposure. In addition to the first cohort of 500 to 850 subjects, a separate validation cohort of 130 or so different subjects was used. To predict cytomegalovirus infection status, the study combined high-throughput TCR immunosequencing, statistical association of individual TCRs with disease status, and machine learning. General conclusions and limits of the study: Most TCR sequences were seen in very few donors, while some public TCRs were found in many individuals. The authors suggested that the approach could potentially be generalized to other disease states and immunological phenotypes. The classifier was reported to diagnose cytomegalovirus status with high specificity and sensitivity in both the original cohort and the validation cohort. In a later analysis, TCRs clustered in the first cohort were found to also tend to co-occur in the 120 or so validation repertoires, with 90% to 95% of cluster scores above 0. In the study, around 150 TCR beta chains were listed as associated with cytomegalovirus. The validation cohort had no HLA typing available for a later analysis, so co-occurrence within that cohort was assessed over all 120 or so repertoires. Three of the identified cytomegalovirus-associated TCR beta chains were confirmed in vitro to be specific for cytomegalovirus antigens.

Separate from the roughly 660-subject first cohort, the validation cohort of 120 subjects was the group to which the donors belonged. The library relied on the immunoSEQ multiplex PCR assay. Processing in the source paper ran as follows. A statistical classification framework was built for diagnosing cytomegalovirus status from the catalog of TCR beta chain sequences. The immuneACCESS repertoire file appears here via TCRdb, limited to in-frame rearrangements. These files lack a portion of the clones; in checked studies, under half of the deficit traces to unresolved V genes, and the cause of the others is not known. Clone size and V and J calls were adopted from that table, with D and trimming inferred from the DNA. Here the sample has roughly 330,000 clones; 87% occur a single time. The ten top clones hold about 1% of the sample. A word on this clone: What this receptor recognizes is not known. No much larger clonotype is one base removed from it; base qualities were not supplied.

The clonotype comes from a woman aged 30 to 39 in good health and CMV-seropositive. Sequenced: PBMCs.

The DNA sequence is TGTGCCTGGAGGGACCCAGGGACCTCGGAGGCTTTCTTT. Translated, this is CAWRDPGTSEAFF. This chain joins TRBV30 to TRBJ1-1; a weak D assignment points to TRBD1 (5 bases agree). CDR3 length: 13 amino acids, cysteine to phenylalanine. Just CDR3 DNA is preserved here, 39 bases in frame from base 1. CDR1 GTSNPN and CDR2 SVGIG are derived from the germline V gene (reference sequence). V is pared back by 3 bases and J by 11 bases, with 19 bases lying between the germline termini.